The 26 T cell receptor beta chains listed next were all sequenced from one sample in a study of shared clonotypes between healthy human individuals. The repertoire was sequenced with immunoSEQ multiplex PCR; TCRdb's copy has only in-frame clones and lacks some. The sample yields some 500,000 clones, almost 97% seen once. The sequenced sample was naive CD4+ T cells sorted from blood. The subset denotes: CD45RA+ positively selected. The receptors stem from a woman aged 25 to 39 in good health.

Worth noting for this clone: At the DNA level, this CDR3 is encoded by other sequences in the same sample as well. The V and J genes are TRBV29-1 and TRBJ2-7; 9 nucleotides align to TRBD1. The germline V gene encodes CDR1 SQVTM and CDR2 ANQGSEA. Germline trimming cut 4 bases from V and 4 bases from J; bases unmatched to any gene: 2. The CDR3 length is 12 residues. CDR3 protein: CSVGTGVYEQYF. In DNA, the CDR3 is TGCAGCGTTGGGACAGGGGTTTACGAGCAGTACTTC.

The chain has TRBV28 and TRBJ2-5; perhaps TRBD2 as D (5 bases). Germline V gene data show CDR1 as MDHEN and CDR2 as SYDVKM. The length of the CDR3 is 15 residues. Trimming took 3 bases from V and 4 from J, leaving 15 bases between them. CDR3: CASSFSRVIVETQYF. The CDR3 nucleotides read TGTGCCAGCAGTTTTTCGAGGGTAATTGTAGAGACCCAGTACTTC.

J is TRBJ1-1 and V is TRBV6-6; D unresolved. The CDR3 has 15 amino acids. V shed 0 bases and J shed 1 base, with 9 bases lying between them. Per germline, CDR1 MNHNY and CDR2 SVGAGI (reference sequence). CDR3 DNA sequence: TGTGCCAGCAGTTACTCGATCACGGAGAACACTGAAGCTTTCTTT. It translates to CASSYSITENTEAFF.

CDR3 DNA: TGTGCCAGCAGGCCTTCGGGACTAGCGGGATTAGGGTCGGGCGGGACCCAGTACTTC. As protein: CASRPSGLAGLGSGGTQYF. V and J are TRBV2 and TRBJ2-5, with 13 bases lining up with TRBD2. Germline loops: CDR1 SNHLY, CDR2 FYNNEI. This CDR3 region has 19 residues. V was pared by 6 bases and J by 7 bases, with 20 bases of the junction left unmatched.

The table lists this clone with a count of one. This chain connects TRBV7-8 to TRBJ2-1; D call uncertain. This CDR3 comprises 13 residues. The germline CDR1 and CDR2 sequences are SGHVS and FQNEAQ. V lost 3 bases, J lost 7 bases, and 10 bases lay in between. In nucleotides, the CDR3 is TGTGCCAGCAGCTTCGTGCGGTGGAATGAGCAGTTCTTC. Amino acids: CASSFVRWNEQFF.

The chain joins TRBV19 to TRBJ2-5; unclear D gene. Germline CDR1 LNHDA, CDR2 SQIVND (reference sequence). The V end lost 3 bases, the J end lost 5 bases, and 7 bases lay between the germline ends. The CDR3 length is 12 residues. CDR3: CASSMWGETQYF. Here the CDR3 DNA reads TGTGCCAGTAGTATGTGGGGTGAGACCCAGTACTTC. The full variable domain, in which reference TRBV19 and TRBJ2-5 provide the parts outside the CDR3, is DGGITQSPKYLFRKEGQNVTLSCEQNLNHDAMYWYRQDPGQGLRLIYYSQIVNDFQKGDIAEGYSVSREKKESFPLTVTSAQKNPTAFYLCASSMWGETQYFGPGTRLLVL.

The chain has TRBV11-2 and TRBJ2-5; D is perhaps TRBD1 (5 bases). The closer fit of TRBJ2-7 to the DNA end suggests the J call may be wrong. The CDR3 totals 13 residues. The germline V gene encodes CDR1 SGHAT and CDR2 FQNNGV. The CDR3 reads CASKGQDSYEQYF. The CDR3 bases are TGTGCCAGCAAGGGGCAGGACTCCTACGAGCAGTACTTC.

The chain couples TRBV27 to TRBJ2-2; tentatively, D is TRBD2 (5 bases). Germline CDR1 MNHEY, CDR2 SMNVEV (reference sequence). The CDR3 is 18 amino acids. V lost 5 bases and J lost 8, with 27 bases in between. The CDR3: CASSPFRGLGLAPGELFF. The CDR3 DNA follows: TGTGCCAGCAGTCCCTTTAGAGGATTAGGGCTAGCTCCAGGGGAGCTGTTTTTT.

This clone has just one count. J is TRBJ1-3 and V is TRBV7-2; 9 bases map to TRBD1. The CDR3 sequence is 16 residues long. Germline V gives CDR1 SGHTA, CDR2 FQGNSA. Unmatched junction bases numbered 4, after V lost 3 bases and J lost 1 base. The CDR3 is CASSFRDRASGNTIYF. In nucleotides, the CDR3 is TGTGCCAGCAGCTTCCGGGACAGGGCTTCTGGAAACACCATATATTTT.

V is TRBV19 and J is TRBJ2-7, with TRBD1 as a possible D gene (6 bases). This CDR3 has 15 residues. V was cut by 3 bases and J by 2 bases, with 14 bases left in between. In germline, CDR1 is LNHDA, CDR2 SQIVND (reference sequence). CDR3 DNA: TGTGCCAGTAGTATTGGCCTGACAGGTACCTACGAGCAGTACTTC. Translated: CASSIGLTGTYEQYF.

The J gene is TRBJ2-2, the V gene TRBV29-1; TRBD2 matches 8 bases. The V segment lost 7 bases and the J segment 4 bases; nucleotides outside the gene matches: 8. Looked up from germline, CDR1 is SQVTM and CDR2 is ANQGSEA. The CDR3 has 14 residues. CDR3 sequence reads: CSAPAGVPTGELFF. DNA for the CDR3: TGCAGCGCTCCAGCGGGAGTTCCCACCGGGGAGCTGTTTTTT.

The J gene is TRBJ1-4, the V gene TRBV7-2, with unresolved D. This CDR3 is 15 amino acids long. Germline CDR1 and CDR2: SGHTA and FQGNSA. Trimming removed 2 bases from V and 4 bases from J, with 11 bases in between. CDR3 residues: CASSLKGIFNEKLFF. The CDR3 DNA reads as TGTGCCAGCAGCTTAAAAGGGATATTTAATGAAAAACTGTTTTTT. The full variable domain, completed using reference TRBV7-2 and TRBJ1-4, is GAGVSQSPSNKVTEKGKDVELRCDPISGHTALYWYRQSLGQGLEFLIYFQGNSAPDKSGLPSDRFSAERTGGSVSTLTIQRTQQEDSAVYLCASSLKGIFNEKLFFGSGTQLSVL.

The table lists this clone with a few counts. The chain uses TRBV2 and TRBJ1-1; D is undetermined. Germline V CDR1 and CDR2: SNHLY, FYNNEI. V was cut by 8 bases and J by 0 bases, with 4 bases left in between. This CDR3 region has 11 residues. The CDR3 spells CASVLNTEAFF. The CDR3 DNA reads TGTGCCAGCGTCTTGAACACTGAAGCTTTCTTT.

The chain recombines TRBV6-1 with TRBJ1-2, with D tentatively TRBD1 (6 bases). V was pared by 7 bases and J by 5 bases, with 11 bases between. The germline V gene has CDR1 MNHNS and CDR2 SASEGT. The CDR3 has 12 residues. CDR3 nucleotide sequence: TGTGCCAGCAAATTGGACAGTTATGGCTACACCTTC. Translated: CASKLDSYGYTF.

The chain carries TRBV7-3 and TRBJ2-3, with 7 bases lining up with TRBD2. Germline CDR1 SGHTA, CDR2 FQGTGA. This CDR3 has 13 amino acids. Trimming cost V 5 bases and J 1 base; bases outside gene matches: 0. The CDR3 DNA reads TGTGCCAGCAGCCGGGGGGGCACAGATACGCAGTATTTT. Encoded protein: CASSRGGTDTQYF.

This chain links TRBV7-4 with TRBJ2-7; D is ambiguous. Germline CDR1 reads SGHVT; CDR2 reads SQSDAQ. V dropped 0 bases and J dropped 0 bases, with 6 bases sitting between them. CDR3 length equals 14 residues. In nucleotides, the CDR3 is TGTGCCAGCAGCTTAGCCAGTACCTCCTACGAGCAGTACTTC. Its protein product is CASSLASTSYEQYF.

J is TRBJ1-1 and V is TRBV5-4; D possibly corresponds to TRBD1 (5 bases). V was trimmed by 4 bases and J by 1 base, leaving 11 bases between them. Looked up from germline, CDR1 is SGHNT and CDR2 is YYREEE (reference sequence). The CDR3 loop spans 14 amino acids. The CDR3 spells CASSPQGPNTEAFF. In DNA, the CDR3 is TGTGCCAGCAGCCCCCAGGGACCGAACACTGAAGCTTTCTTT.

The chain employs TRBV28 and TRBJ2-4; either TRBD1 or TRBD2 may fit D (5 bases each). CDR3 length: 16 amino acids. Trimming took 5 bases from V and 1 from J, leaving 15 bases between them. Germline V gene lookup returns CDR1 MDHEN and CDR2 SYDVKM. The CDR3, as DNA: TGTGCCAGCAGTAGCCCCGCAGAGGGGGCCAAAAACATTCAGTACTTC. This gives the protein CASSSPAEGAKNIQYF.

The genes are TRBV9 and TRBJ2-7; D unclear. V was cut by 0 bases and J by 6 bases, with 19 bases left in between. The CDR3 runs 16 residues. Germline V gene data show CDR1 as SGDLS and CDR2 as YYNGEE. CDR3 nucleotides: TGTGCCAGCAGCGTAGGCCATCCGACGGTGCCGGGCGAGCAGTACTTC. Translation: CASSVGHPTVPGEQYF.

The chain employs TRBV30 and TRBJ1-6, with D hard to call. V was trimmed by 0 bases and J by 4 bases, leaving 4 bases between them. This CDR3 has 13 residues. CDR1 is GTSNPN and CDR2 is SVGIG in the germline V gene (reference sequence). The CDR3: CAWSVGYNSPLHF. The CDR3 coding sequence is TGTGCCTGGAGTGTGGGGTATAATTCACCCCTCCACTTT.

The chain is built from TRBV5-1 and TRBJ1-3; D not certain. This CDR3 is 14 amino acids long. The germline CDR1 and CDR2 sequences are SGHRS and YFSETQ. V was shortened by 4 bases and J by 0 bases, with 8 bases between the two germline ends. The CDR3 loop reads CASSKDTSGNTIYF. CDR3 nucleotides: TGCGCCAGCAGCAAAGACACCTCTGGAAACACCATATATTTT. The entire variable domain, with the rest obtained from reference TRBV5-1 and TRBJ1-3, is as follows: KAGVTQTPRYLIKTRGQQVTLSCSPISGHRSVSWYQQTPGQGLQFLFEYFSETQRNKGNFPGRFSGRQFSNSRSEMNVSTLELGDSALYLCASSKDTSGNTIYFGEGSWLTVV.

In DNA form, the CDR3 reads TGTGCCAGCAGTTTATCACAGGGAACTAATGAAAAACTGTTTTTT. It encodes CASSLSQGTNEKLFF. The chain employs TRBV27 and TRBJ1-4, with a weak D call TRBD1 (6 bases). V lost 0 bases, J lost 1 base, and 6 bases lay in between. CDR1 and CDR2 from the germline V gene are MNHEY and SMNVEV (reference sequence). The CDR3 is 15 amino acids.

In its sample, this clone was seen once. V usage is TRBV19 and J usage is TRBJ2-2; no clear D gene. Trimming cost V 6 bases and J 0 bases, with 8 bases left between them. This CDR3 is built from 14 residues. Germline values: CDR1 LNHDA, CDR2 SQIVND (reference sequence). CDR3 DNA: TGTGCCAGTAGGCCCGGTACGAACACCGGGGAGCTGTTTTTT. Translating it yields CASRPGTNTGELFF.

The chain recombines TRBV15 with TRBJ2-7; 16 nucleotides match TRBD2. CDR3 length: 20 amino acids. V trimming: 2 bases; J trimming: 4 bases; junction bases outside the gene matches: 14. CDR1 and CDR2 (germline): LNHNV, YYDKDF (reference sequence). In DNA form, the CDR3 reads TGTGCCACCAGCAGAAAGGGGGGACTAGCGGGAGGGCCCCTGGGGTACGAGCAGTACTTC. This translates into CATSRKGGLAGGPLGYEQYF.

V gene TRBV7-6 combines with J gene TRBJ2-1; D gene uncertain. The CDR3 extends over 15 amino acids. Trimming removed 2 bases at V and 0 bases at J, with 8 bases between. Per the germline V gene, CDR1 is SGHVS and CDR2 is FNYEAQ. For the CDR3, the DNA is TGTGCCAGCAGCTTATCGAGGAGCTCCTACAATGAGCAGTTCTTC. It translates to CASSLSRSSYNEQFF.

This chain uses TRBV10-3 with TRBJ2-1, with D tentatively TRBD1 (6 bases). The CDR3 is 15 amino acids. Trimming shortened V by 4 bases and J by 0 bases, and 10 bases separated the two germline ends. Germline V lookup: CDR1 ENHRY, CDR2 SYGVKD. The CDR3 DNA is TGTGCCATCAGTGCAGGACAGAGCTCCTACAATGAGCAGTTCTTC. It translates to CAISAGQSSYNEQFF.